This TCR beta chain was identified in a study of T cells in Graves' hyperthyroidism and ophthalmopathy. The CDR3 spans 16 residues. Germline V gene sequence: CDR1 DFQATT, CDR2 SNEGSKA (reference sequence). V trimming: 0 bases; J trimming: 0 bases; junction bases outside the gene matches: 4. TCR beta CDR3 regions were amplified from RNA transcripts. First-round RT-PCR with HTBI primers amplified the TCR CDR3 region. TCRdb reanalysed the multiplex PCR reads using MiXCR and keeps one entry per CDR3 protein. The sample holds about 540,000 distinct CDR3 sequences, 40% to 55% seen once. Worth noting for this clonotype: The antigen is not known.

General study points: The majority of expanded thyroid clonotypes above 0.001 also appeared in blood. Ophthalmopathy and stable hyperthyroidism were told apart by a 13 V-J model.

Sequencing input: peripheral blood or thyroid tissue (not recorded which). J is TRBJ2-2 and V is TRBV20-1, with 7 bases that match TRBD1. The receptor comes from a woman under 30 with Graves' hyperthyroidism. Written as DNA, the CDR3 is TGCAGTGCTAGAGAGTGGACAGGCACGAACACCGGGGAGCTGTTTTTT. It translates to CSAREWTGTNTGELFF.